The 21 T cell receptor beta chains listed next were all sequenced from one sample in a study of T cell responses to AZD1222 COVID-19 vaccine. Clones were read by immunoSEQ multiplex PCR, and TCRdb kept only the in-frame ones, dropping some. The sample lists more than 150,000 clones, around 92% occurring once. The sequencing used peripheral blood, collected on day 0 of AZD1222 vaccination. The receptors derive from an adult in good health.

This clone was counted once. This chain uses TRBV4-3 with TRBJ1-1; TRBD1 is a possible D gene (6 bases). The germline CDR1 and CDR2 sequences are LGHNA and YSLEER. V lost 6 bases and J 5 bases, leaving 25 bases between the germline ends. The CDR3 spans 17 residues. The DNA for the CDR3 is TGCGCCAGCAGTCAACCTACAGGGAGAGTAGATAGGACTGAAGCTTTCTTT. Its protein is CASSQPTGRVDRTEAFF.

This chain joins TRBV5-8 and TRBJ2-5; TRBD2 agrees at 11 bases. Germline V gene data show CDR1 as SGHTS and CDR2 as YDEGEE. There are 16 residues in the CDR3. V gave up 3 bases and J gave up 4 bases; unmatched junction bases: 8. The CDR3 nucleotides read TGTGCCAGCAGCTCCCGGTTAGCGGGAGGGCCAGAGACCCAGTACTTC. Amino acid sequence: CASSSRLAGGPETQYF.

This clone has a single count. The CDR3 bases are TGTGCCAGCAGTTTAGGGGGGAACTATGGCTACACCTTC. Protein: CASSLGGNYGYTF. The chain is built from TRBV27 and TRBJ1-2, with a possible D match to TRBD1 (5 bases). Germline CDR1 is MNHEY and CDR2 is SMNVEV (reference sequence). Trimming left V 2 bases short and J 2 bases short, with 6 bases between. CDR3 size: 13 residues.

The chain employs TRBV4-3 and TRBJ1-1; D remains ambiguous. V was cut by 0 bases and J by 2 bases, with 7 bases left in between. The length of the CDR3 is 14 residues. In germline, CDR1 is LGHNA, CDR2 YSLEER. CDR3 amino acids: CASSQEIDNTEAFF. CDR3 bases: TGCGCCAGCAGCCAAGAAATAGATAACACTGAAGCTTTCTTT.

The chain couples TRBV9 to TRBJ2-5; possible D gene TRBD2, 5 bases. Germline V CDR1 and CDR2: SGDLS, YYNGEE. This CDR3 is built from 14 residues. Trimming left V 0 bases short and J 5 bases short, with 11 bases between. The CDR3, as DNA: TGTGCCAGCAGCGTAGCAGGCGGGTTCGAGACCCAGTACTTC. Amino acid sequence: CASSVAGGFETQYF.

The sample holds one count of this clone. This chain uses TRBV15 with TRBJ2-1; 9 positions agree with TRBD1. The V and J ends lost 1 base and 7 bases, in that order; junction bases with no gene match: 2. From germline, CDR1 is LNHNV and CDR2 YYDKDF (reference sequence). The CDR3 is 14 amino acids. The CDR3 loop reads CATSRGTGVNEQFF. In DNA, the CDR3 is TGTGCCACCAGCAGAGGGACAGGGGTTAATGAGCAGTTCTTC. The full variable domain, in which reference TRBV15 and TRBJ2-1 provide the parts outside the CDR3, is DAMVIQNPRYQVTQFGKPVTLSCSQTLNHNVMYWYQQKSSQAPKLLFHYYDKDFNNEADTPDNFQSRRPNTSFCFLDIRSPGLGDTAMYLCATSRGTGVNEQFFGPGTRLTVL.

The chain carries TRBV10-2 and TRBJ1-4; TRBD1 matches 7 bases. J lost 4 bases, V lost 6 bases, and 8 bases had no gene match. The CDR3 spans 15 residues. Germline-derived CDR1 and CDR2 are WSHSY and SAAADI. CDR3 protein: CASSLQGHGNEKLFF. The CDR3 DNA reads as TGCGCCAGCAGCTTACAGGGGCACGGTAATGAAAAACTGTTTTTT.

The count of this clone is one. Distinct nucleotide sequences in the sample also encode this CDR3. This chain connects TRBV18 to TRBJ2-7; D unclear. Between the trimmed V and J ends, which lost 3 bases and 0 bases, there was a span of 3 bases. The CDR3 sequence is 12 residues long. Germline V gene data show CDR1 as KGHSH and CDR2 as LQKENI. This CDR3 is CASSPSSYEQYF. The CDR3 region has the DNA TGTGCCAGCTCACCGTCCTCCTACGAGCAGTACTTC.

V gene TRBV7-2 combines with J gene TRBJ1-4; D is possibly TRBD1 (5 bases). The V and J ends lost 0 bases and 3 bases respectively, with 11 bases between them. The V gene's germline CDR1 is SGHTA and CDR2 FQGNSA. The CDR3 has 16 residues. In DNA form, the CDR3 reads TGTGCCAGCAGCTTAGCGGGGCAGGGACCTAATGAAAAACTGTTTTTT. It translates to CASSLAGQGPNEKLFF.

The J gene is TRBJ2-2, the V gene TRBV4-1; D unclear. The CDR3 length is 14 residues. From germline, CDR1 is MGHRA and CDR2 YSYEKL. Trimming shortened V by 1 base and J by 0 bases, and 3 bases separated the two germline ends. The CDR3 DNA reads as TGCGCCAGCAGCCAAGCCGCGAACACCGGGGAGCTGTTTTTT. It encodes CASSQAANTGELFF.

The V and J genes are TRBV7-6 and TRBJ2-1; D may be TRBD2 (8 bases). Trimming left V 5 bases short and J 4 bases short, with 18 bases between. This CDR3 region has 16 residues. Germline-derived CDR1 and CDR2 are SGHVS and FNYEAQ. CDR3: CASSTGLAQGYNEQFF. The CDR3 nucleotides read TGTGCCAGCAGCACCGGACTAGCACAGGGGTACAATGAGCAGTTCTTC.

The rearrangement uses TRBV5-1 and TRBJ1-3; D might be TRBD1 (6 bases). V was pared by 4 bases and J by 2 bases, with 10 bases between. The CDR3 consists of 14 residues. Germline V gene data show CDR1 as SGHRS and CDR2 as YFSETQ. The CDR3, as DNA: TGCGCCAGCAGCCTGAGGGGGGCTGGAAACACCATATATTTT. Translation gives CASSLRGAGNTIYF.

The chain has TRBV3-1 (or the pseudogene TRBV3-2) and TRBJ1-2; no clear D. The germline gives CDR1 LGHDT, CDR2 YNNKEL (reference sequence). V was pared by 4 bases and J by 6 bases, with 15 bases between. The CDR3 sequence is 14 residues long. Here the CDR3 DNA reads TGTGCCAGCAGCCCGCGGGAGCGGTTCCATGGCTACACCTTC. It translates to CASSPRERFHGYTF.

This chain links TRBV5-1 with TRBJ1-1; possible D gene TRBD1, 6 bases. With 3 bases removed from V and 0 bases from J, the gap between germline ends came to 12 bases. The CDR3 is 15 amino acids. Germline V gene lookup returns CDR1 SGHRS and CDR2 YFSETQ. This CDR3 reads CASSSSTGLNTEAFF. CDR3 sequence (DNA): TGCGCCAGCAGCTCCTCCACAGGGCTGAACACTGAAGCTTTCTTT.

The chain recombines TRBV5-6 with TRBJ1-2; 8 nucleotides match TRBD1. Germline CDR1 reads SGHDT; CDR2 reads YYEEEE. CDR3 length: 15 amino acids. J lost 6 bases, V lost 6 bases, and 13 bases had no gene match. The CDR3 spells CASTVQGDRINGYTF. As DNA, the CDR3 is TGTGCCAGCACCGTCCAGGGGGACAGGATCAATGGCTACACCTTC. Drawing the rest from reference TRBV5-6 and TRBJ1-2, the complete variable domain is DAGVTQSPTHLIKTRGQQVTLRCSPKSGHDTVSWYQQALGQGPQFIFQYYEEEERQRGNFPDRFSGHQFPNYSSELNVNALLLGDSALYLCASTVQGDRINGYTFGSGTRLTVV.

The V and J genes are TRBV5-4 and TRBJ1-5; D not resolved. V lost 0 bases and J lost 5, with 15 bases in between. Germline V gene sequence: CDR1 SGHNT, CDR2 YYREEE (reference sequence). The CDR3 has 16 amino acids. The CDR3 region has the DNA TGTGCCAGCAGCTTGGGGCCCTCCGCCGTCCATCAGCCCCAGCATTTT. Translated: CASSLGPSAVHQPQHF.

The chain employs TRBV19 and TRBJ1-1, with 7 bases fitting TRBD1. Germline V gene sequence: CDR1 LNHDA, CDR2 SQIVND (reference sequence). This CDR3 comprises 15 residues. In DNA form, the CDR3 reads TGTGCTACTCGGGGCAGGGGGAAGGGGAACACTGAAGCTTTCTTT. This sequence encodes CATRGRGKGNTEAFF.

The CDR3 spells CASSLGDRAGANVLTF. For the CDR3, the DNA is TGTGCCAGTAGCCTAGGAGACAGGGCTGGGGCCAACGTCCTGACTTTC. This chain connects TRBV19 to TRBJ2-6; TRBD1 matches at 7 bases. Unmatched junction bases numbered 7, after V lost 6 bases and J lost 2 bases. Germline V lookup: CDR1 LNHDA, CDR2 SQIVND (reference sequence). This CDR3 region has 16 residues.

The chain employs TRBV28 and TRBJ1-1; the D is unclear. The germline gives CDR1 MDHEN, CDR2 SYDVKM. Trimming stripped 7 bases from V and 6 bases from J, with 12 bases between. The CDR3 covers 12 residues. This CDR3 reads CASKGPRAEAFF. The CDR3 DNA is TGTGCCAGCAAGGGCCCGCGGGCTGAAGCTTTCTTT.

The V gene is TRBV7-9, the J gene TRBJ2-7; D unclear. CDR3 length: 16 residues. Germline V CDR1 and CDR2: SEHNR, FQNEAQ (reference sequence). Trimming took off 0 bases at V and 2 bases at J, with 14 bases between the two ends. Written as DNA, the CDR3 is TGTGCCAGCAGCTTAGCGGAGACCTTTGGTACCTACGAGCAGTACTTC. Translating gives CASSLAETFGTYEQYF.

The chain carries TRBV7-9 and TRBJ1-5; D not certain. Germline V gene lookup returns CDR1 SEHNR and CDR2 FQNEAQ (reference sequence). This CDR3 contains 14 residues. The V and J ends lost 5 bases and 0 bases respectively, with 8 bases between them. CDR3 nucleotides: TGTGCCAGCAGCCTCCAGAATAGCAATCAGCCCCAGCATTTT. Its translation is CASSLQNSNQPQHF.